This T cell receptor (beta chain) was obtained from a study of cytomegalovirus exposure and HLA in healthy donors (dated by TCRdb to 2015 to 2018). Concerning the study at large: According to an earlier analysis of around 600 of the donors, 200 million or so T cells yielded 120 million or so unique TCR beta sequences and 276 Gb of sequence data. Roughly 300 gigabases of sequencing data and around 87 million unique TCR sequences were included in an early release covering several hundred HLA-typed donors. Among the roughly 400 genotyped donors, roughly 80% belonged to the genetic ancestry cluster associated with self-reported Caucasian donors. The aim of the study was to test whether cataloging public T cell receptors could identify signatures of past pathogen exposure. The T cell repertoires of some 700 subjects were profiled by immunosequencing and related to cytomegalovirus serostatus. Besides the first cohort of roughly 660 subjects, a separate validation cohort made up of over a hundred different subjects was used. To predict cytomegalovirus infection status, the study brought together high-throughput TCR immunosequencing, statistical association of individual TCRs with disease status, and machine learning. A later analysis re-examined previously published TCR beta repertoires from about 670 donors and added high-resolution HLA genotyping to investigate patterns of TCR occurrence. In the later analysis, no new phenotypic data were used to find candidate immune exposures; instead, reliance was placed on TCR beta sequences and their occurrence across donors. An earlier analysis of 500 to 750 of the donors applied high-throughput TCR beta sequencing to assess whether each TCR beta V gene segment acted as functional or pseudogenic. Donor age, sex, ethnicity and CMV serostatus were compiled together with the repertoire data. A later genetic analysis used genome-wide SNP genotypes for about 65% of the 666 donors, treating that subset as a discovery cohort. Every discovery cohort repertoire had been produced on one sequencing platform. Class I and class II HLA loci were covered by the typing at four-digit resolution. The number of typed donors differed by locus: roughly 629-640 for A, B, C, DRB1 and DQB1; some 500 for DQA1; around 580 for DPA1; and around 450 for DPB1. Four to six DR-DQ haplotypes were handled as single units for association and clustering because linkage in the cohort was strong. Among around 400 genotyped donors of the cohort, an average of around 250,000 unique TCR beta nucleotide sequences was sequenced per donor, of which about 20% were non-productive. The study at large found these results: Some IMGT-functional V segments, including TRBV6-2 and TRBV6-3, could not be told apart with the 87-base-pair reads, so those segments were excluded. A cluster of highly shared sequence variants was judged likely to be a technical artifact of the sequencing pipeline. Several of the top co-occurrence clusters appeared to be linked to parvovirus B19, influenza, CMV and Epstein-Barr virus, according to a later analysis. Roughly uniform sequencing depth across donors was assumed in presence/absence analyses, although this assumption may not hold. The study gave a list of 150 to 200 TCR beta chains associated with cytomegalovirus. At a false discovery rate of 0.05, a later analysis linked fewer than 20,000 TCR beta sequences to specific HLA alleles. It was suggested by the authors that the approach could potentially be generalized to other disease states and immunological phenotypes. According to a later analysis, TCR association rates differed among HLA loci, with DRB1 alleles showing the most associated TCRs and HLA-C alleles showing the fewest. CMV serostatus was the only immune exposure information available for the cohort. A further reported finding was that TCR beta sequences accurately predicted the HLA-A and HLA-B alleles for most subjects in the first cohort. Most CMV-associated TCR beta chains appeared to be HLA-restricted in a later analysis, and the HLA associations seemed to be driven largely by CMV exposure. When HLA alleles, especially DR and DQ, strongly co-occurred, attributing TCR associations to individual alleles was difficult. Broadly in line with IMGT annotations, most TCR beta V segments showed up in productive rearrangements about 87% or about 30% of the time in an earlier analysis of 587 of the donors. In a later analysis, HLA-associated TCR beta chains were found to be more clonally expanded and to have lower generation probabilities than equally common non-associated chains. In this cohort, only TCR beta chains were sequenced, and detectable features were limited by the absence of alpha or paired-chain data. Correlated functional status among segregating V segments might reflect linkage disequilibrium, but an unknown experimental factor could not be ruled out. V-gene and J-gene trimming of TCR beta chains was associated with a missense DCLRE1C variant in a later genetic analysis, and the association was replicated in an independent cohort. HLA typing was unavailable for some donors at each locus, so association tests used only the typed subset. In vitro tests confirmed that a few of the cytomegalovirus-associated TCR beta chains recognize cytomegalovirus antigens. The earlier analysis of some 540 of the donors excluded some 15 rarely observed V segments, including chromosome 9 orphons, because counts were too low. Across donors, most TCR sequences were observed very rarely, whereas some public TCRs were present in many individuals. The classifier was reported to diagnose cytomegalovirus status with high specificity and sensitivity in both the original and validation cohorts. Compared with the approximately 600-donor mean, donors in an Asian-associated ancestry cluster had fewer N-insertions in productive TCRs, according to a later genetic analysis.

Receptor amplification or capture employed the immunoSEQ multiplex PCR assay. The multiplex PCR relied on a mix of 60 forward primers for TCR Vbeta segments and 13 reverse primers for TCR Jbeta segments. The CDR3 region of rearranged TCR beta genes was amplified from genomic DNA by a multiplex PCR assay. The Illumina HiSeq System was used to sequence the amplified TCR beta libraries as 87-base-pair reads. Processing in the source paper ran as follows. A later analysis counted about 76 million unique TCR beta chains across the 640 or so repertoires, and 9.5 million to 11 million of these chains were shared by at least two donors. To remove PCR and sequencing errors, raw reads were error-corrected and collapsed into unique sequences using a nearest-neighbor algorithm that merged closely related sequences. To assign V, D and J gene segments, CDR3 sequences were aligned to IMGT reference sequences. Each retained sequence needed at least a six-nucleotide match to both a V gene segment and a J gene segment. Rearrangements were classified as productive when the CDR3 lacked stop codons and remained in frame with V and J, and all other rearrangements were classified as non-productive. CDR3 was defined by IMGT convention, running from the second conserved V-encoded cysteine to the conserved J-encoded phenylalanine. Sequences without an unambiguous match to a single V gene segment were excluded from the earlier analysis of approximately 560 of the donors. An earlier analysis of several hundred of the donors called V segments functional above 56.7% productive rearrangements and segregating when the between-donor standard deviation exceeded 5%. A statistical classification framework was built to diagnose cytomegalovirus status from the catalog of TCR beta chain sequences. A later analysis assigned V and J genes by comparing TCR nucleotide sequences with IMGT/GENE-DB human TR gene sequences. In a later analysis, CDR3 sequences and most-parsimonious VDJ recombination scenarios were assigned using the TCRdist pipeline. In a later analysis, each TCR beta chain was defined by its CDR3 amino acid sequence together with its V-gene family, and reads lacking a unique V-gene family were excluded. As a way to deal with suspected cross-contamination and a sequencing artifact, a later analysis dropped approximately 590 nucleotide sequences that were highly shared and had low generation probability. In a later analysis, a clonal expansion index was calculated for each public chain from normalized within-repertoire ranks of inferred template counts. In a later analysis, generation probabilities were computed with a VDJ recombination model fitted to out-of-frame rearrangements, and the resulting probabilities were checked against IGoR. A later analysis scored TCR-TCR, TCR-HLA and TCR-CMV co-occurrence with hypergeometric tests, applying a repertoire-size bias correction to TCR pairs. A later analysis estimated false discovery rates by permuting HLA or CMV assignments 20 times. In a later analysis, co-occurring TCRs were grouped using DBSCAN, with TCRdist sequence similarity added in when clustering inside HLA-allele-positive subsets. Repertoires with fewer than 30,000 or more than 120,000 public chains, plus five repertoires with anomalous nucleotide sharing, were excluded from co-occurrence clustering. The immuneACCESS repertoire file appears here via TCRdb, limited to in-frame rearrangements. These files lack a portion of the clones; in checked studies, under half of the deficit traces to unresolved V genes, and the cause of the others is not known. That table supplies the V and J calls and clone size; D and trimming were determined from the DNA. The sample has fewer than 200,000 clones on record, 79% of them singletons. The ten most abundant clones make up 0.69% of the sample.

V and J lose 3 bases and 1 base, and a span of 10 bases separates them. Based on the germline V gene, the CDR1 and CDR2 sequences are SNHLY and FYNNEI. From cysteine to phenylalanine, the CDR3 is 15 amino acids long. The entry retains the CDR3 DNA only, 45 bases that are in frame from base 1. This clone was counted many times. Which antigen it targets is not known. Base qualities are not provided; no much larger clone lies one nucleotide away. The cohort was made up of 500 to 800 healthy bone marrow donors. At the time of sampling, all cohort members were nominally healthy, though unrecorded immune exposures were likely present. The donor tested CMV seronegative, placing the donor among the 350 to 400 seronegative members of the cohort. Every donor gave a peripheral blood sample, and the peripheral blood mononuclear cells from that sample were used for TCR beta sequencing. The Qiagen DNeasy Blood Extraction Kit was used to extract genomic DNA from the blood cell samples.

The chain uses TRBV2 and TRBJ2-4; a tentative D match to TRBD1 spans 5 bases. Source material: PBMCs. The receptor was isolated from a woman in her forties in good health and CMV-seronegative. The CDR3: CASSDGRDAKNIQYF. The DNA reads TGTGCCAGCAGTGACGGCAGGGATGCCAAAAACATTCAGTACTTC.